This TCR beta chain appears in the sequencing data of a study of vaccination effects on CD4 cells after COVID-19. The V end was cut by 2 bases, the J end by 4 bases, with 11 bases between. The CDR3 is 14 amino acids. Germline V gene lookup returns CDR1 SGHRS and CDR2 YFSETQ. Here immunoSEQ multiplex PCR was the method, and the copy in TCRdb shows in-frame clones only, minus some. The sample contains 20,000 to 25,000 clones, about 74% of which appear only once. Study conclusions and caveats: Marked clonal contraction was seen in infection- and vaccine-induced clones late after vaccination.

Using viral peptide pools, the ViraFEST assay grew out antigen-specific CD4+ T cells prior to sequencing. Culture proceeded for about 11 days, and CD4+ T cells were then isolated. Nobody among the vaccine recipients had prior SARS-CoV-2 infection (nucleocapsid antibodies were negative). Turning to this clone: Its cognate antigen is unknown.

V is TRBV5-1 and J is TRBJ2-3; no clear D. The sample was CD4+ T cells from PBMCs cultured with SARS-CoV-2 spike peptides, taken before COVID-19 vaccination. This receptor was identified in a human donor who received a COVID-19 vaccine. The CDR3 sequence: CASSLARWADTQYF. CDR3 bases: TGCGCCAGCAGCTTAGCGCGATGGGCAGATACGCAGTATTTT.